The 17 T cell receptor beta chains presented below share a single source sample, sequenced in a study of blood T cells in healthy people across ages. For the second PCR, which ran for roughly 6 to 12 cycles, a sample-barcoded 5' primer and a J-beta primer mix were used. TCRdb re-analysed the 5' RACE reads in MiXCR, keeping a single row per CDR3 protein. Among about 1,400,000 distinct CDR3 sequences, roughly 40% were seen once, and the ten largest hold approximately 7.9%. Sequenced sample: blood. These receptors originate from a woman under 30 in good health.

This clonotype was counted many times. The chain joins TRBV10-3 to TRBJ2-6; the match to TRBD2 covers 13 bases. The germline V gene has CDR1 ENHRY and CDR2 SYGVKD. V was clipped by 4 bases and J by 0 bases; unmatched bases: 9. CDR3 length: 20 residues. Written as DNA, the CDR3 is TGTGCCATCAGTGTATGGGGGACTAGCGGGACTTCCTCTGGGGCCAACGTCCTGACTTTC. This translates into CAISVWGTSGTSSGANVLTF.

The chain carries TRBV7-9 and TRBJ2-4, with 7 nucleotides matching TRBD1. The J call may be in error: the DNA end matches TRBJ2-7 better. Germline assignment: CDR1 SEHNR and CDR2 FQNEAQ (reference sequence). The CDR3 spans 15 residues. CDR3 amino acids: CASSSQGVVPYEQYF. CDR3 sequence (DNA): TGTGCCAGCAGCTCCCAGGGGGTGGTACCCTACGAGCAGTACTTC.

This clonotype was recorded once. The chain has TRBV20-1 and TRBJ1-1; no clear D. There are 11 residues in the CDR3. Germline V gene data show CDR1 as DFQATT and CDR2 as SNEGSKA (reference sequence). With 7 bases removed from V and 7 bases from J, the gap between germline ends came to 13 bases. The CDR3 is CSVPGRSEAFF. CDR3 DNA sequence: TGCAGTGTCCCCGGGAGGAGTGAAGCTTTCTTT.

V gene TRBV2 combines with J gene TRBJ1-4, with D possibly matching TRBD1 (6 bases). The CDR3 spans 15 residues. Germline V gives CDR1 SNHLY, CDR2 FYNNEI. V shed 6 bases and J shed 6 bases, with 17 bases lying between them. The CDR3, as DNA: TGTGCCAGCAGCGGGCCGATGGGGGCTTATGAAAAACTGTTTTTT. Translating gives CASSGPMGAYEKLFF.

The chain joins TRBV27 to TRBJ2-5; D not certain. In germline, CDR1 is MNHEY, CDR2 SMNVEV (reference sequence). The germline V and J ends were trimmed by 6 bases and 11 bases, with 16 bases remaining between them. CDR3 length: 12 amino acids. CDR3 nucleotides: TGTGCCAGCAGGCCTCATGACAATGAGCAGTACTTC. This encodes CASRPHDNEQYF.

J is TRBJ1-1 and V is TRBV12-3 or TRBV12-4; 9 nucleotides agree with TRBD1. This CDR3 is built from 15 residues. The V gene end was trimmed by 1 base and the J gene end by 4 bases; junction bases not matched to a gene: 4. The CDR3 spells CASSLGDRDATEAFF. Written as DNA, the CDR3 is TGTGCCAGCAGTTTAGGGGACAGGGATGCCACTGAAGCTTTCTTT.

The genes are TRBV6-2 or TRBV6-3 and TRBJ1-5; possibly TRBD1 for D (5 bases). V lost 2 bases and J 5 bases, leaving 13 bases between the germline ends. Germline CDR1 is MNHEY and CDR2 is SVGEGT. The CDR3 runs to 15 residues. CDR3 sequence reads: CASSYKPGIDQPQHF. In DNA form, the CDR3 reads TGTGCCAGCAGTTACAAACCAGGGATAGATCAGCCCCAGCATTTT.

A note on this clonotype: One end of the junction is discordant with germline, which a read error may explain. The J gene is TRBJ2-5, the V gene TRBV5-5; TRBD2 matches 8 bases. This CDR3 is built from 19 residues. Germline V CDR1 and CDR2: SGHKS, YYEKEE (reference sequence). CDR3 amino acids: CANSLWRRWRGDNEETQYF. In nucleotides, the CDR3 is TGTGCCAACAGCTTGTGGAGACGATGGCGGGGGGATAACGAAGAGACCCAGTACTTC.

This clonotype was seen a handful of times. The rearrangement links TRBV11-3 to TRBJ2-7; 11 nucleotides agree with TRBD1. CDR1 and CDR2 from the germline V gene are SGHNT and YENEEA. The length of the CDR3 is 14 residues. V shed 7 bases and J 3 bases; nucleotides not matched to a gene: 5. The CDR3 DNA follows: TGTGCCAGCACCACCGGGACAGGGGGCTACGAGCAGTACTTC. It codes for CASTTGTGGYEQYF.

This clonotype was picked up a small number of times. The chain combines TRBV2 with TRBJ1-1; 9 bases agree with TRBD1. Germline trimming cut 4 bases from V and 4 bases from J; bases unmatched to any gene: 4. The CDR3 contains 14 residues. Germline CDR1 reads SNHLY; CDR2 reads FYNNEI. The CDR3 DNA is TGTGCCAGCAGTGGTGACAGGGGGGTCACTGAAGCTTTCTTT. Its protein is CASSGDRGVTEAFF.

V gene TRBV3-1 combines with J gene TRBJ2-1, with 12 bases aligning to TRBD2. Germline V gene sequence: CDR1 LGHDT, CDR2 YNNKEL (reference sequence). The CDR3 has 16 residues. Unmatched junction bases numbered 9, after V lost 4 bases and J lost 8 bases. The CDR3: CASSPSSGGAIDEQFF. DNA of the CDR3: TGTGCCAGCAGCCCTTCTAGCGGGGGGGCCATCGATGAGCAGTTCTTC.

The chain joins TRBV20-1 to TRBJ2-4; D may be TRBD2 (6 bases). Germline values: CDR1 DFQATT, CDR2 SNEGSKA (reference sequence). The V end was cut by 6 bases, the J end by 1 base, with 16 bases between. This CDR3 region has 15 residues. The DNA for the CDR3 is TGCAGTGCGCCGGGACTCCTCAGCGCCAAAAACATTCAGTACTTC. It specifies CSAPGLLSAKNIQYF.

The genes are TRBV7-2 and TRBJ1-5, with D unclear. CDR1 is SGHTA, CDR2 FQGNSA, per germline. Trimming removed 5 bases from V and 0 bases from J, with 14 bases in between. This CDR3 has 16 amino acids. CDR3 amino acids: CASSQNNDLSNQPQHF. The CDR3 bases are TGTGCCAGCAGCCAAAACAACGACCTTAGCAATCAGCCCCAGCATTTT.

The genes are TRBV10-1 and TRBJ2-7; TRBD2 matches at 7 bases. This CDR3 contains 14 residues. Germline CDR1 is WNHNN and CDR2 is SYGVQD (reference sequence). With V trimmed by 6 bases and J by 4 bases, 9 bases remained unmatched. CDR3 bases: TGCGCCAGCAGGGGAGGGGCGGAAATTTACGAGCAGTACTTC. It specifies CASRGGAEIYEQYF.

In nucleotides, the CDR3 is TGTGCCAGCAGCGTAGGCAGGTCCACAGATACGCAGTATTTT. Its translation is CASSVGRSTDTQYF. The chain uses TRBV7-2 and TRBJ2-3; D remains unclear. Germline values: CDR1 SGHTA, CDR2 FQGNSA. The V end was cut by 5 bases, the J end by 2 bases, with 11 bases between. The CDR3 consists of 14 residues.

The rearrangement uses TRBV6-6 and TRBJ2-7; perhaps TRBD2 as D (5 bases). This CDR3 is built from 16 residues. Trimming stripped 0 bases from V and 3 bases from J, with 15 bases between. Germline loops: CDR1 MNHNY, CDR2 SVGAGI (reference sequence). CDR3 nucleotide sequence: TGTGCCAGCAGTTACTCGAGAGGCAGTGAGGGCTACGAGCAGTACTTC. Its protein is CASSYSRGSEGYEQYF.

This clonotype appeared many times. The J gene is TRBJ2-2, the V gene TRBV11-3, with 11 bases that match TRBD2. V dropped 5 bases and J dropped 1; count of bases not matched to a gene: 3. CDR3 size: 16 residues. Germline loops: CDR1 SGHNT, CDR2 YENEEA. Here the CDR3 reads CASSPTSGGNTGELFF. Written as DNA, the CDR3 is TGTGCCAGCAGCCCTACTAGCGGGGGGAACACCGGGGAGCTGTTTTTT.